These 24 T cell receptor beta chains share one sample of origin, sequenced in a study of blood T cell repertoires in COVID-19. Some clones are missing from TCRdb's copy, which holds only in-frame ones; the method was immunoSEQ multiplex PCR. This sample has over 350,000 clones, with 91% found just once. The material sequenced was PBMCs or T cells enriched from blood (not recorded which). These TCRs come from a woman aged 40-49 years who had been exposed to COVID-19.

The chain uses TRBV2 and TRBJ2-7; 7 nucleotides align to TRBD1. Trimming cost V 2 bases and J 1 base; bases outside gene matches: 14. The CDR3 extends over 18 amino acids. From germline, CDR1 is SNHLY and CDR2 FYNNEI. The CDR3 region is CASSERGSTGLWSYEQYF. CDR3 sequence (DNA): TGTGCCAGCAGTGAAAGGGGGTCGACAGGGTTGTGGTCCTACGAGCAGTACTTC.

V gene TRBV6-1 combines with J gene TRBJ1-6; D is possibly TRBD1 (5 bases). The CDR3 runs to 15 residues. The germline V gene has CDR1 MNHNS and CDR2 SASEGT. The V end lost 0 bases, the J end lost 7 bases, and 10 bases lay between the germline ends. The CDR3 DNA is TGTGCCAGCAGTGAAGCCAGGGTAGTGAATTCACCCCTCCACTTT. It specifies CASSEARVVNSPLHF.

V and J are TRBV19 and TRBJ1-2; weak D call: TRBD1 (6 bases). The CDR3 has 15 residues. Germline V lookup: CDR1 LNHDA, CDR2 SQIVND (reference sequence). Trimming left V 2 bases short and J 0 bases short, with 10 bases between. As DNA, the CDR3 is TGTGCCAGTAGTATACGTCGACAGGCTAACTATGGCTACACCTTC. This encodes CASSIRRQANYGYTF.

The chain links TRBV7-9 to TRBJ1-2; 7 positions agree with TRBD1. The germline CDR1 and CDR2 sequences are SEHNR and FQNEAQ (reference sequence). This CDR3 region has 14 residues. The J segment lost 8 bases and the V segment lost 1 base, leaving 7 bases of the junction unmatched. As DNA, the CDR3 is TGTGCCAGCAGCTTAGAAATACAGGGGAAGGGCTACACCTTC. This codes for CASSLEIQGKGYTF.

This chain connects TRBV5-1 to TRBJ1-1, with 11 bases fitting TRBD1. The V gene's germline CDR1 is SGHRS and CDR2 YFSETQ. The ends lost 5 bases at V and 5 bases at J; junction bases unmatched: 5. This CDR3 has 14 amino acids. The CDR3 region is CASSTGTGGTEAFF. The CDR3 DNA follows: TGCGCCAGCAGTACCGGGACAGGGGGAACTGAAGCTTTCTTT.

V usage is TRBV5-4 and J usage is TRBJ2-2, with D possibly matching TRBD2 (6 bases). In germline, CDR1 is SGHNT, CDR2 YYREEE (reference sequence). This CDR3 has 16 residues. Trimming shortened V by 4 bases and J by 1 base, and 14 bases separated the two germline ends. CDR3 region: CASSPPGLVNTGELFF. CDR3 nucleotides: TGTGCCAGCAGCCCGCCGGGACTCGTGAACACCGGGGAGCTGTTTTTT.

This clone was detected only a few times. The chain uses TRBV24-1 and TRBJ1-2, with 9 nucleotides matching TRBD1. The CDR3 covers 16 residues. Trimming cost V 3 bases and J 0 bases; bases outside gene matches: 4. Germline CDR1 reads KGHDR; CDR2 reads SFDVKD. Here the CDR3 DNA reads TGTGCCACCAGTGATCCCGGGGACAGGGCTAACTATGGCTACACCTTC. It translates to CATSDPGDRANYGYTF.

The J gene is TRBJ2-2, the V gene TRBV5-4, with 10 bases that match TRBD2. The J segment lost 5 bases and the V segment lost 2 bases, leaving 6 bases of the junction unmatched. The CDR3 has 16 residues. Germline V CDR1 and CDR2: SGHNT, YYREEE (reference sequence). CDR3 region: CASSFERGGRTGELFF. In DNA form, the CDR3 reads TGTGCCAGCAGCTTCGAGCGGGGGGGCCGGACCGGGGAGCTGTTTTTT. Complete variable domain (other parts from reference TRBV5-4 and TRBJ2-2): ETGVTQSPTHLIKTRGQQVTLRCSSQSGHNTVSWYQQALGQGPQFIFQYYREEENGRGNFPPRFSGLQFPNYSSELNVNALELDDSALYLCASSFERGGRTGELFFGEGSRLTVL.

The chain recombines TRBV18 with TRBJ1-1; no reliable D call. This CDR3 is built from 13 residues. Trimming shortened V by 2 bases and J by 3 bases, and 7 bases separated the two germline ends. The germline gives CDR1 KGHSH, CDR2 LQKENI. The CDR3 coding sequence is TGTGCCAGCTCACCAATCGGGGACACTGAAGCTTTCTTT. Translation gives CASSPIGDTEAFF.

This clone was counted once. V and J are TRBV29-1 and TRBJ1-2, with 11 bases that match TRBD1. Trimming cost V 6 bases and J 8 bases; bases outside gene matches: 8. The CDR3 covers 13 residues. Germline CDR1 and CDR2: SQVTM and ANQGSEA. The CDR3 here is CSVPGQGADGYTF. The CDR3 DNA is TGCAGCGTCCCCGGACAGGGGGCTGACGGCTACACCTTC.

CDR3 protein: CASSDLGREFNSPLHF. CDR3 DNA sequence: TGTGCCAGCAGTGACCTGGGGAGGGAGTTTAATTCACCCCTCCACTTT. J is TRBJ1-6 and V is TRBV2; no reliable D call. CDR1 and CDR2 (germline): SNHLY, FYNNEI. Trimming cost V 3 bases and J 6 bases, with 15 bases left between them. The CDR3 totals 16 residues.

This chain uses TRBV7-2 with TRBJ2-2; 9 bases are a match to TRBD2. The CDR3 sequence is 18 residues long. Germline values: CDR1 SGHTA, CDR2 FQGNSA. Trimming removed 4 bases from V and 5 bases from J; junction bases left unmatched: 14. The CDR3 is CASSSNVRSGRSTGELFF. CDR3 nucleotides: TGTGCCAGCAGCTCAAACGTACGGAGCGGGAGGTCGACCGGGGAGCTGTTTTTT.

The chain is built from TRBV30 and TRBJ2-1; TRBD2 aligns across 7 bases. V trimming: 1 base; J trimming: 2 bases; junction bases outside the gene matches: 5. The germline gives CDR1 GTSNPN, CDR2 SVGIG (reference sequence). CDR3 length: 15 residues. CDR3 residues: CAWSAGGSPYNEQFF. As DNA, the CDR3 is TGTGCCTGGAGTGCAGGCGGGAGCCCCTACAATGAGCAGTTCTTC.

The chain links TRBV3-1 (or the pseudogene TRBV3-2) to TRBJ2-7; D gene unclear. V was cut by 4 bases and J by 2 bases, with 9 bases left in between. The CDR3 contains 13 residues. Germline loops: CDR1 LGHDT, CDR2 YNNKEL (reference sequence). Written as DNA, the CDR3 is TGTGCCAGCAGCCCCGACATAGCCTACGAGCAGTACTTC. This gives the protein CASSPDIAYEQYF.

The CDR3 is CASSVAFSGSPGEQFF. The CDR3 DNA is TGTGCCAGCAGCGTAGCTTTTTCGGGGTCCCCGGGTGAGCAGTTCTTC. This chain uses TRBV9 with TRBJ2-1; D possibly corresponds to TRBD2 (5 bases). The length of the CDR3 is 16 residues. Between the trimmed V and J ends, which lost 0 bases and 9 bases, there was a span of 19 bases. CDR1 SGDLS and CDR2 YYNGEE come from the germline V gene.

The J gene is TRBJ2-1, the V gene TRBV30; TRBD1 agrees at 9 bases. Unmatched junction bases numbered 5, after V lost 1 base and J lost 4 bases. Germline V gives CDR1 GTSNPN, CDR2 SVGIG (reference sequence). The CDR3 is 15 residues long. DNA of the CDR3: TGTGCCTGGAGTGCCGGGACAGGGAGTTACAATGAGCAGTTCTTC. Translated: CAWSAGTGSYNEQFF.

Regarding this clone: This specimen includes other DNA sequences encoding the same CDR3. J is TRBJ2-5 and V is TRBV5-1; the match to TRBD2 covers 7 bases. The CDR3 totals 15 residues. Germline assignment: CDR1 SGHRS and CDR2 YFSETQ. V lost 2 bases, J lost 2 bases, and 6 bases stayed unmatched. CDR3 sequence reads: CASSFSSGGQETQYF. The DNA for the CDR3 is TGCGCCAGCAGCTTCTCTAGCGGAGGGCAAGAGACCCAGTACTTC.

The chain links TRBV10-3 to TRBJ2-7, with TRBD2 matching over 8 bases. The junction had 9 bases not matched to a gene; V was cut back by 4 bases and J by 1 base. This CDR3 has 16 residues. The germline gives CDR1 ENHRY, CDR2 SYGVKD. CDR3 sequence reads: CAISAPGTSGSYEQYF. The CDR3 coding sequence is TGTGCCATCAGTGCCCCTGGAACTAGCGGTTCCTACGAGCAGTACTTC.

The gene calls are TRBV18 and TRBJ2-1; D is ambiguous. The V and J ends lost 3 bases and 9 bases respectively, with 9 bases between them. This CDR3 comprises 12 residues. Germline V CDR1 and CDR2: KGHSH, LQKENI. CDR3 loop: CASSPSGGEQFF. In nucleotides, the CDR3 is TGTGCCAGCTCACCGTCAGGTGGTGAGCAGTTCTTC.

The sample holds one count of this clone. This chain uses TRBV11-1 with TRBJ2-3, with 10 bases that match TRBD1. The germline V gene has CDR1 SGHAT and CDR2 FQDESV (reference sequence). This CDR3 is built from 14 residues. V lost 6 bases, J lost 5 bases, and 5 bases stayed unmatched. In DNA, the CDR3 is TGTGCCAGCAGTCTGACAGGGGGCGAAGATACGCAGTATTTT. Translation gives CASSLTGGEDTQYF.

This clone was seen a single time. The chain employs TRBV30 and TRBJ1-1, with a possible D match to TRBD1 (5 bases). Between the trimmed V and J ends, which lost 3 bases and 4 bases, there was a span of 9 bases. CDR1 and CDR2 from the germline V gene are GTSNPN and SVGIG (reference sequence). CDR3 length: 12 residues. Here the CDR3 DNA reads TGTGCCTGGAGGGGGGGGGTCACTGAAGCTTTCTTT. This encodes CAWRGGVTEAFF.

The rearrangement joins TRBV29-1 to TRBJ1-1, with TRBD1 as a possible D gene (5 bases). V lost 3 bases and J 11 bases, leaving 16 bases between the germline ends. Germline V CDR1 and CDR2: SQVTM, ANQGSEA. The CDR3 extends over 12 amino acids. CDR3 nucleotides: TGCAGCGTTGATGCAATGGCAGGGCGGGCTTTCTTT. Its translation: CSVDAMAGRAFF.

The gene calls are TRBV24-1 and TRBJ2-2; 8 nucleotides line up with TRBD1. V was clipped by 4 bases and J by 7 bases; unmatched bases: 10. The CDR3 contains 16 residues. The germline V gene encodes CDR1 KGHDR and CDR2 SFDVKD. CDR3 loop: CATSDTVQGAGGELFF. CDR3 nucleotide sequence: TGTGCCACCAGTGACACCGTCCAGGGGGCGGGCGGGGAGCTGTTTTTT.

V and J are TRBV2 and TRBJ1-1, with TRBD1 matching 9 bases. The ends lost 2 bases at V and 0 bases at J; junction bases unmatched: 13. CDR1 and CDR2 from the germline V gene are SNHLY and FYNNEI. The CDR3 totals 19 residues. The CDR3 DNA sequence: TGTGCCAGCAGTGAACTTCTTCCGGGACAGGGCTCTCTGAACACTGAAGCTTTCTTT. Protein product: CASSELLPGQGSLNTEAFF.